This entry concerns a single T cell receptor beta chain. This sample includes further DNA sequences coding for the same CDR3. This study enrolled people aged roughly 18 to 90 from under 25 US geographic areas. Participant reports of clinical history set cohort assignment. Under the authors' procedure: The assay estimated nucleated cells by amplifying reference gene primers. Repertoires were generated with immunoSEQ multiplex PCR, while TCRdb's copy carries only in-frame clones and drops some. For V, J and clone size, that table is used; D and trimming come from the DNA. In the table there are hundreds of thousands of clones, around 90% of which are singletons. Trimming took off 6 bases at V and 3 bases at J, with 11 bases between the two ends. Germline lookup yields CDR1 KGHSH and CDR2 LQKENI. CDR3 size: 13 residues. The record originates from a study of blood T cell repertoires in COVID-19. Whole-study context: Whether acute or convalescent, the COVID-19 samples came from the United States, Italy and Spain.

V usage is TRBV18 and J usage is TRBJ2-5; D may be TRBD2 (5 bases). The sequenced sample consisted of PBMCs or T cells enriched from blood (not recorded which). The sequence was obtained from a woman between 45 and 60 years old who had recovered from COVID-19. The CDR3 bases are TGTGCCAGCTCCCTAGGACTGAAAGAGACCCAGTACTTC. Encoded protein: CASSLGLKETQYF. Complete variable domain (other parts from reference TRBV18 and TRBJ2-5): NAGVMQNPRHLVRRRGQEARLRCSPMKGHSHVYWYRQLPEEGLKFMVYLQKENIIDESGMPKERFSAEFPKEGPSILRIQQVVRGDSAAYFCASSLGLKETQYFGPGTRLLVL.